This is a list of T cell receptor beta chains from one sample in a study of cytomegalovirus exposure and HLA in healthy donors. The method was immunoSEQ multiplex PCR; TCRdb's version includes in-frame clones alone and lacks a portion of them. The sample contains around 150,000 clones, about 80% of which appear only once. Material: PBMCs. The receptors stem from a man aged 30 to 45 in good health. Each CDR3 is given with its conserved first and last residue. The D gene is left open where the match is weak. The listing skips clone size in some rows; elsewhere it reads once, few, many or a size class.

DNA: TGTGCCAGCAGTTACTCGACGGGCTACAATGAGCAGTTCTTC
CDR3: CASSYSTGYNEQFF
V: TRBV6-5
size: few
D: NA
J: TRBJ2-1

DNA: TGCGCCAGCAGCCAAGATCTTGGGACAGGGGTTGAAAAACTGTTTTTT
CDR3: CASSQDLGTGVEKLFF
V: TRBV7-2
size: NA
D: TRBD1
J: TRBJ1-4

DNA: TGTGCCAGCAGAGGACAGGGGGTTTACGAGCAGTACTTC
CDR3: CASRGQGVYEQYF
V: TRBV25-1
size: NA
D: TRBD1
J: TRBJ2-7

DNA: TGTGCCAGCAGTGAAGAAGGGGGTACACTCCGGGACAGGGGGCGAGGAGGCCTGTGGACTGAAGCTTTCTTT
CDR3: CASSEEGGTLRDRGRGGLWTEAFF
V: TRBV6-1
size: NA
D: TRBD1
J: TRBJ1-1

DNA: TGTGCCAGCAGCTTAGAGCGGAACTCCTACGAGCAGTACTTC
CDR3: CASSLERNSYEQYF
V: TRBV13
size: NA
D: NA
J: TRBJ2-7

DNA: TGTGCCAGCAGCTTAGATCTTCTGGAGACCCAGTACTTC
CDR3: CASSLDLLETQYF
V: TRBV11-1
size: few
D: NA
J: TRBJ2-5

DNA: TGTGCCAGCAGCCAAGTTGGACTAGCGGTCTACAATGAGCAGTTCTTC
CDR3: CASSQVGLAVYNEQFF
V: TRBV14
size: NA
D: TRBD2
J: TRBJ2-1

DNA: TGCAGTGCCCGGTGGACATATGGCTACACCTTC
CDR3: CSARWTYGYTF
V: TRBV20-1
size: NA
D: NA
J: TRBJ1-2

DNA: TGCGCCAGCAGCCAAGAGGTGGGCGTCACGGGAGCCTACGAGCAGTACTTC
CDR3: CASSQEVGVTGAYEQYF
V: TRBV4-3
size: NA
D: NA
J: TRBJ2-7

DNA: TGTGCCACCAGCACTCCCGCGACAGGTGACACCGGGGAGCTGTTTTTT
CDR3: CATSTPATGDTGELFF
V: TRBV15
size: NA
D: NA
J: TRBJ2-2

DNA: TGTGCCAGCAGTTTTAGGGGGTTGGGGATCTACGAGCAGTACTTC
CDR3: CASSFRGLGIYEQYF
V: TRBV27
size: NA
D: NA
J: TRBJ2-7

DNA: TGCGCCAGCAGCCAAGAATGGTTGGTAGGTGCCATAGCACAAGAGACCCAGTACTTC
CDR3: CASSQEWLVGAIAQETQYF
V: TRBV4-1
size: NA
D: NA
J: TRBJ2-5

DNA: TGTGCCAGCAGTCAAGATGCAGGGGCGAATCAGCCCCAGCATTTT
CDR3: CASSQDAGANQPQHF
V: TRBV7-6
size: NA
D: NA
J: TRBJ1-5

DNA: TGTGCCAGCAGCCCAACAGGGCCACCTTACAATGAGCAGTTCTTC
CDR3: CASSPTGPPYNEQFF
V: TRBV7-9
size: NA
D: NA
J: TRBJ2-1

DNA: TGCGCCAGCACCGGGACTAGGAGTGCCCCCTCCTACAATGAGCAGTTCTTC
CDR3: CASTGTRSAPSYNEQFF
V: TRBV10-1
size: NA
D: TRBD2
J: TRBJ2-1

DNA: TGTGCCAGTGCCCCCCCTTACTCCGGGGAGCTGTTTTTT
CDR3: CASAPPYSGELFF
V: TRBV19
size: NA
D: NA
J: TRBJ2-2

DNA: TGTGCCAGTAGTACCTCCTACTCTGGAAACACCATATATTTT
CDR3: CASSTSYSGNTIYF
V: TRBV19
size: NA
D: NA
J: TRBJ1-3

DNA: TGTGCCAGCAGCTTAGTTCTGATGGGTCAGGGATCCTACGAGCAGTACTTC
CDR3: CASSLVLMGQGSYEQYF
V: TRBV7-2
size: NA
D: NA
J: TRBJ2-7

DNA: TGTGCCAGCAGCCTCTTTTACAGCATGAACACTGAAGCTTTCTTT
CDR3: CASSLFYSMNTEAFF
V: TRBV6-5
size: NA
D: NA
J: TRBJ1-1

DNA: TGTGCCAGCAGTTCTCTAGCGGGAGGGCCCTACGAGCAGTACTTC
CDR3: CASSSLAGGPYEQYF
V: TRBV6-6
size: NA
D: TRBD2
J: TRBJ2-7

DNA: TGTGCCTGGAGTTTCCCGGCTAGCGGGACCCGCCGAACCAAAAACATTCAGTACTTC
CDR3: CAWSFPASGTRRTKNIQYF
V: TRBV30
size: NA
D: TRBD2
J: TRBJ2-4

DNA: TGTGCCAGCAGTCATATAGCGGGAGGGCCCTACAATGAGCAGTTCTTC
CDR3: CASSHIAGGPYNEQFF
V: TRBV28
size: NA
D: TRBD2
J: TRBJ2-1

DNA: TGTGCCTGGAGTACCCGGGACAGGGGATACACTGAAGCTTTCTTT
CDR3: CAWSTRDRGYTEAFF
V: TRBV30
size: NA
D: TRBD1
J: TRBJ1-1

DNA: TGTGCCAGCAGCAAAGTCGAGGTGGAGGGAGCCGAGCAGTACTTC
CDR3: CASSKVEVEGAEQYF
V: TRBV21-1
size: NA
D: NA
J: TRBJ2-7

DNA: TGTGCCAGCAGCCTCCGGGACAGGGTGGGCGAGCAGTACTTC
CDR3: CASSLRDRVGEQYF
V: TRBV5-5
size: few
D: TRBD1
J: TRBJ2-7

DNA: TGTGCCAGCAGTCAGGCCCGGCGGCTAGCGGGGACCTACAATGAGCAGTTCTTC
CDR3: CASSQARRLAGTYNEQFF
V: TRBV28
size: NA
D: TRBD2
J: TRBJ2-1

DNA: TGTGCCAGCAGTTTACGGACAGGGGGCAGGAATTCACCCCTCCACTTT
CDR3: CASSLRTGGRNSPLHF
V: TRBV27
size: NA
D: TRBD1
J: TRBJ1-6

DNA: TGTGCCAGTAGTATCGAAGTCAGGGGAGGGATCCTCAATCAGCCCCAGCATTTT
CDR3: CASSIEVRGGILNQPQHF
V: TRBV19
size: NA
D: NA
J: TRBJ1-5

DNA: TGTGCCACCAGCAGAGGTGGGACAGGTTTTGGCTACACCTTC
CDR3: CATSRGGTGFGYTF
V: TRBV15
size: NA
D: TRBD1
J: TRBJ1-2

DNA: TGTGCCAGCAGTTATGGACAGGGGATGCACTATGGCTACACCTTC
CDR3: CASSYGQGMHYGYTF
V: TRBV6-5
size: NA
D: TRBD1
J: TRBJ1-2

DNA: TGTGCCAGCAGTCTCGACCCCGGGACAGGGAACGAGCAGTACTTC
CDR3: CASSLDPGTGNEQYF
V: TRBV28
size: NA
D: TRBD1
J: TRBJ2-7

DNA: TGCAGCGTGGAGGGACAGGCCTACGAGCAGTACTTC
CDR3: CSVEGQAYEQYF
V: TRBV29-1
size: NA
D: TRBD1
J: TRBJ2-7